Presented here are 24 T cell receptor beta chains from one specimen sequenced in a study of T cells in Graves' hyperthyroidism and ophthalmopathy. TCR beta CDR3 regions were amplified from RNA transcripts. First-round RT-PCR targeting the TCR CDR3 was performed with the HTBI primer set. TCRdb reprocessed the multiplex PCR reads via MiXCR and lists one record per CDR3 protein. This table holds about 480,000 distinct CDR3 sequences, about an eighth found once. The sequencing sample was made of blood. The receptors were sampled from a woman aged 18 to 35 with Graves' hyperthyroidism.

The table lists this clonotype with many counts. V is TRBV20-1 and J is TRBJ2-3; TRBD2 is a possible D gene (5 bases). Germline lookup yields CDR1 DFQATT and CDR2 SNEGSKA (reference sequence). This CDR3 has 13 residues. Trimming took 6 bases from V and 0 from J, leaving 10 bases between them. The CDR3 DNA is TGCAGTGCCCCTCCGGGGAGCACAGATACGCAGTATTTT. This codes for CSAPPGSTDTQYF.

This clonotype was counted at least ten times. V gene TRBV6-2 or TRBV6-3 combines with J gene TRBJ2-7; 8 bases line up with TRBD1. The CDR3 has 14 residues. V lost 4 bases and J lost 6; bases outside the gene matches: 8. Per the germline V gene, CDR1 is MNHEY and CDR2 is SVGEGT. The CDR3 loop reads CASSFRGQGFEQYV. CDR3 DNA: TGTGCCAGCAGTTTTCGTGGACAGGGATTCGAGCAGTACGTC.

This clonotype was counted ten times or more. The CDR3, as DNA: TGTGCCAGCAGCGTATCTGACAGGCCAACCGGGGAGCTGTTTTTT. This gives the protein CASSVSDRPTGELFF. J is TRBJ2-2 and V is TRBV9; D perhaps matches TRBD1 (6 bases). Trimming stripped 1 base from V and 5 bases from J, with 12 bases between. The CDR3 runs to 15 residues. The germline V gene encodes CDR1 SGDLS and CDR2 YYNGEE.

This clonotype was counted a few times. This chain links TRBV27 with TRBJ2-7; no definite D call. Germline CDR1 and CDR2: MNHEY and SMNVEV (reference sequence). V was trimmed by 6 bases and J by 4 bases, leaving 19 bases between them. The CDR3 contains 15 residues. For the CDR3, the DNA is TGTGCCAGCAGCCGACCGGACGGAAATCCTTACGAGCAGTACTTC. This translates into CASSRPDGNPYEQYF.

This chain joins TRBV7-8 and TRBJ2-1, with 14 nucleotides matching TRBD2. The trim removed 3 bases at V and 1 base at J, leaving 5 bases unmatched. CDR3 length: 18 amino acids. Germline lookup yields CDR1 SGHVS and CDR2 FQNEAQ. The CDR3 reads CASSLKGLAGVSYNEQFF. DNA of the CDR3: TGTGCCAGCAGCTTGAAGGGACTAGCGGGAGTATCCTACAATGAGCAGTTCTTC.

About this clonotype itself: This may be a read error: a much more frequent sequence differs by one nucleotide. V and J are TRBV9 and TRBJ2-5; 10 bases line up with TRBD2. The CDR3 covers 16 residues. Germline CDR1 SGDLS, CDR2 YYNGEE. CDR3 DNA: TGTGCCAGCGGCGTAGTACCTAGCGGGAGAATGGAGACCCAGTACTTC. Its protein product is CASGVVPSGRMETQYF. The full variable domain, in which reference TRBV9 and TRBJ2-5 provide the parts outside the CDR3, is DSGVTQTPKHLITATGQRVTLRCSPRSGDLSVYWYQQSLDQGLQFLIQYYNGEERAKGNILERFSAQQFPDLHSELNLSSLELGDSALYFCASGVVPSGRMETQYFGPGTRLLVL.

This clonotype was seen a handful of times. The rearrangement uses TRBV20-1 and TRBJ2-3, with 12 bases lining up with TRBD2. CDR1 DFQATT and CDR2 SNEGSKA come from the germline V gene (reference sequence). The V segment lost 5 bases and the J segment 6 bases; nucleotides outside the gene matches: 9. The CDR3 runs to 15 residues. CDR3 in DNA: TGCAGTGCTGGCCCAGCTAGCGGGAGGGCGGATACGCAGTATTTT. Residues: CSAGPASGRADTQYF.

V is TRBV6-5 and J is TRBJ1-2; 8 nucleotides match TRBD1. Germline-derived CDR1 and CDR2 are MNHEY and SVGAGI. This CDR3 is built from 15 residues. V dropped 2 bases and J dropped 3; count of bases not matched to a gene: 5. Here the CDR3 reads CASSYGTGAYYGYTF. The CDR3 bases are TGTGCCAGCAGTTACGGGACAGGTGCCTACTATGGCTACACCTTC.

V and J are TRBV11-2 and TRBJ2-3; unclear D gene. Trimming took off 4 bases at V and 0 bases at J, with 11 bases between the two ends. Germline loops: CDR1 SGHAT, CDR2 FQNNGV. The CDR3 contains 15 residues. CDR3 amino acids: CASSSLTPSTDTQYF. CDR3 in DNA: TGTGCCAGCAGCTCCCTAACGCCGAGCACAGATACGCAGTATTTT.

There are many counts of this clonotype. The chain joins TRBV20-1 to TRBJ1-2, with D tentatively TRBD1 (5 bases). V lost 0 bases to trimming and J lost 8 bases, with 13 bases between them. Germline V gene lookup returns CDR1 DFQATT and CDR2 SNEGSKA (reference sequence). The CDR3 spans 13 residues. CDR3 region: CSAREGPPYGYTF. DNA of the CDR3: TGCAGTGCTAGAGAGGGGCCGCCGTACGGCTACACCTTC.

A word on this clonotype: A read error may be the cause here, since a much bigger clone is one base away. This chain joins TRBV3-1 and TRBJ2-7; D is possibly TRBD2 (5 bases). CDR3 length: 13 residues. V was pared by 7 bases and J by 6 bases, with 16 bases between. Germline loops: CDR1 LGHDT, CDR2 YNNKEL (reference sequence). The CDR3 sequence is CASIHWELREQYF. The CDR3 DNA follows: TGTGCCAGCATCCACTGGGAGTTGCGCGAGCAGTACTTC.

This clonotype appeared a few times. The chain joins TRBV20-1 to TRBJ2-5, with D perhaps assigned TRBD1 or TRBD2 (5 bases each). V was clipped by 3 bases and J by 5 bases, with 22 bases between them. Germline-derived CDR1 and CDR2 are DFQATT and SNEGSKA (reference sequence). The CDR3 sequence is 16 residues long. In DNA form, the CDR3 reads TGCAGTGCTAGGGGGGACCGGGCTCCGAAGTTGGAGACCCAGTACTTC. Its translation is CSARGDRAPKLETQYF.

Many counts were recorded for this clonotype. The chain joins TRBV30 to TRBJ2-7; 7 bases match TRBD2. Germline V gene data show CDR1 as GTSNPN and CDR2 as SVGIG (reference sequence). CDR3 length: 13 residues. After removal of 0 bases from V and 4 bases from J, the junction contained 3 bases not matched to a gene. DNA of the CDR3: TGTGCCTGGAGTGTTTTCGGGAGGTACGAGCAGTACGTC. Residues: CAWSVFGRYEQYV.

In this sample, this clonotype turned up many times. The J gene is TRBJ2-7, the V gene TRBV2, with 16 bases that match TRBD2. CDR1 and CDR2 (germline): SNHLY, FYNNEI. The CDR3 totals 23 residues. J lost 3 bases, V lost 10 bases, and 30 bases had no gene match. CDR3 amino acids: CATLRLCYKDGTSGRAWHYEQYF. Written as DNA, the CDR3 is TGTGCCACCCTAAGGCTCTGCTACAAAGACGGGACTAGCGGGAGGGCCTGGCACTACGAGCAGTACTTC. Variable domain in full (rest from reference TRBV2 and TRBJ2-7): EPEVTQTPSHQVTQMGQEVILRCVPISNHLYFYWYRQILGQKVEFLVSFYNNEISEKSEIFDDQFSVERPDGSNFTLKIRSTKLEDSAMYFCATLRLCYKDGTSGRAWHYEQYFGPGTRLTVT.

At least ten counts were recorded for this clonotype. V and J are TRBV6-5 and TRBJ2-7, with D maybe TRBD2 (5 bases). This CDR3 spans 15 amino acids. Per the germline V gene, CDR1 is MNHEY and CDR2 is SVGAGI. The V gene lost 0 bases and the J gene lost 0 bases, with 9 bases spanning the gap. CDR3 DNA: TGTGCCAGCAGTTACTCGCAGGCGGGCTCCTACGAGCAGTACGTC. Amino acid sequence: CASSYSQAGSYEQYV.

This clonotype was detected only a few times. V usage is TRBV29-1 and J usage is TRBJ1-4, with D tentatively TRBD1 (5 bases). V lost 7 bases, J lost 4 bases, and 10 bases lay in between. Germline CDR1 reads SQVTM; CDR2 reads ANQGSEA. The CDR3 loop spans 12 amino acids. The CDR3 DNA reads TGCAGCGCGGACCAGGGTAATGAAAAACTGTTTTTT. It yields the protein CSADQGNEKLFF.

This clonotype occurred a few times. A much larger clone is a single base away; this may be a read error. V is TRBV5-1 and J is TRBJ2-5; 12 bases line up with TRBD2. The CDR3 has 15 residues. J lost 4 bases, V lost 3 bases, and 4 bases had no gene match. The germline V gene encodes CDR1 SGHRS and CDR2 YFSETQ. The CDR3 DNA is TGCGCCAGCAGCTGGTTGGGACTAGCGGGAGAGACCCAGTACTTC. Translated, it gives CASSWLGLAGETQYF.

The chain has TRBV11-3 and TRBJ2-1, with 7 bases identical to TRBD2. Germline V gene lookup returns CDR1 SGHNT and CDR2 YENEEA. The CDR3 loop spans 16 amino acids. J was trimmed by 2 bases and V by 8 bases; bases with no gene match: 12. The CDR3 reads CASGPPQAGAYNEQFF. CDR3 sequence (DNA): TGTGCCAGCGGTCCCCCGCAGGCGGGAGCCTACAATGAGCAGTTCTTC.

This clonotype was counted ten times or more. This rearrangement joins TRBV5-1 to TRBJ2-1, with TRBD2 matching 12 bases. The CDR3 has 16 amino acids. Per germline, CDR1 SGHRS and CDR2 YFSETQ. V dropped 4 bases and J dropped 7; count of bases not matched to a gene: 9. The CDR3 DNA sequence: TGCGCCAGCAGCCCCAGACTAGCGGGGGCTGGGAATGAGCAGTTCTTC. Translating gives CASSPRLAGAGNEQFF.

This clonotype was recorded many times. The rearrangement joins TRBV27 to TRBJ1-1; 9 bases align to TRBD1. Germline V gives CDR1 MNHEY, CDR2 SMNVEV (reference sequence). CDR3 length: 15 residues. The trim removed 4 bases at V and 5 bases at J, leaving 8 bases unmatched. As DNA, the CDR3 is TGTGCCAGCAGTTCTCGACAGGGGGGAGGGACTGAAGCTTTCTTT. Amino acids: CASSSRQGGGTEAFF.

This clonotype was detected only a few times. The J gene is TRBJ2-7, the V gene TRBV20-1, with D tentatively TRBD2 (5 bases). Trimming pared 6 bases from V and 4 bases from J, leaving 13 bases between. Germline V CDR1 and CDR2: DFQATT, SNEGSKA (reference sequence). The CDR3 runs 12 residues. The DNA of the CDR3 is TGCAGTGCGAGCGGCCTCGAGTACGAGCAGTACTTC. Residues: CSASGLEYEQYF.

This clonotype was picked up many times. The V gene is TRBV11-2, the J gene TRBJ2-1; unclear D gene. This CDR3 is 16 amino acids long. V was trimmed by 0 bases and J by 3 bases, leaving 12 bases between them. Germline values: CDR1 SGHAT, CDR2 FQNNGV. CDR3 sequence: CASSLDRGMYYNEQFF. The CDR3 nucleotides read TGTGCCAGCAGCTTAGATCGAGGAATGTACTACAATGAGCAGTTCTTC.

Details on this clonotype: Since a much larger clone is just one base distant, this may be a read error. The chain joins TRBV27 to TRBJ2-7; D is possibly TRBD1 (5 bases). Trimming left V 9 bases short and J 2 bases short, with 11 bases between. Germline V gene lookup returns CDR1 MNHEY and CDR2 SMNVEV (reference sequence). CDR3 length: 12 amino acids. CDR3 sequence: CASGAGAYEQYV. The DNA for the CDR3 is TGTGCCAGTGGGGCTGGGGCCTACGAGCAGTACGTC.

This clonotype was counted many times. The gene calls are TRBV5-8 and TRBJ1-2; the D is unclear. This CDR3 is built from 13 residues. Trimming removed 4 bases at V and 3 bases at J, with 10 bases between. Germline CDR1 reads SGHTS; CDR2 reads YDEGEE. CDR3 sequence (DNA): TGTGCCAGCAGCCAGCCCGTAGACTATGGCTACACCTTC. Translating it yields CASSQPVDYGYTF.